This entry describes one T cell receptor beta chain. What it binds is not known. This sample was included in a study of cytomegalovirus exposure and HLA in healthy donors. In the PCR, 60 Vbeta and 13 Jbeta primers were used. Here immunoSEQ multiplex PCR was the method, and the copy in TCRdb shows in-frame clones only, minus some. The repertoire holds about 120,000 clones, with 60% to 75% as singletons. Study-level points and caveats: An Asian-associated ancestry cluster reportedly showed fewer N-insertions than the roughly 600-donor mean in a later analysis.

Source material: PBMCs. The sequence came from a woman aged 35 to 49 in good health and CMV-seropositive.

In nucleotides, the CDR3 is TGCGCCAGCAGTGAGCCTAGGACAGCCTTAGCCTACGAGCAGTACTTC. Translation gives CASSEPRTALAYEQYF. The chain carries TRBV10-2 and TRBJ2-7; perhaps TRBD1 as D (6 bases). Per germline, CDR1 WSHSY and CDR2 SAAADI. This CDR3 comprises 16 residues. The V end was cut by 2 bases, the J end by 2 bases, with 16 bases between.